The TCR beta chain under discussion was sequenced for a study of shared clonotypes between healthy human individuals. In the authors' workflow: Junction-only sequences without quality scores came from ImmunoSEQ, so filtering differed. Only in-frame clones appear in the TCRdb table, and some are missing; sequencing was by immunoSEQ multiplex PCR. V and J calls and clone size are as listed in that table; D and trimming were resolved from the DNA. This table has around 1.5 million clones, approximately 98% appearing once. V dropped 1 base and J dropped 4; count of bases not matched to a gene: 11. The CDR3 totals 18 residues. In germline, CDR1 is SNHLY, CDR2 FYNNEI. Only Caucasian adults living in Nashville, Tennessee made up the donor group. Findings and caveats of the study: There were few donors, and this limited the genetic and exposure-history diversity represented. Among donors, clonotype sharing was expected to be affected by sequencing depth.

Regarding this clone: Its antigen is unidentified.

The clonotype comes from a man aged 30-40 years in good health. The sample comprised naive CD4+ T cells sorted from blood. Subset indicated: CD45RA+ positively selected. V usage is TRBV2 and J usage is TRBJ2-1; 9 bases agree with TRBD2. CDR3 DNA: TGTGCCAGCAGTGAAGAGGAGGCCCTAGCGGGAAGATACAATGAGCAGTTCTTC. Protein: CASSEEEALAGRYNEQFF.